A single TCR beta chain is shown here with its context. Its antigen remains unidentified. The germline V gene has CDR1 SGHTA and CDR2 FQGNSA. The CDR3 extends over 14 amino acids. Trimming took 2 bases from V and 4 from J; bases not matched to a gene: 5. Assay: immunoSEQ multiplex PCR; the TCRdb copy retains only in-frame clones and omits some. The sample includes 70,000 or so clones, 85% to 90% of them seen just once. The sample originates from a study of OX40 agonist ivuxolimab in advanced cancers. Study findings and constraints: Both CD4+ and CD8+ T cell populations in blood had undergone clonal expansion by week 6 at 0.1 to 3.0 mg/kg.

The genes are TRBV7-2 and TRBJ2-7; TRBD2 aligns across 7 bases. Source: CD4+ or CD8+ T cells sorted from blood, taken in a trial of the OX40 agonist ivuxolimab. This clonotype was obtained from an adult with an advanced solid tumor such as melanoma, head and neck, liver or kidney cancer. The CDR3 region is CASSLLSGAYEQYF. DNA of the CDR3: TGTGCCAGCAGCTTATTGAGCGGGGCTTACGAGCAGTACTTC.